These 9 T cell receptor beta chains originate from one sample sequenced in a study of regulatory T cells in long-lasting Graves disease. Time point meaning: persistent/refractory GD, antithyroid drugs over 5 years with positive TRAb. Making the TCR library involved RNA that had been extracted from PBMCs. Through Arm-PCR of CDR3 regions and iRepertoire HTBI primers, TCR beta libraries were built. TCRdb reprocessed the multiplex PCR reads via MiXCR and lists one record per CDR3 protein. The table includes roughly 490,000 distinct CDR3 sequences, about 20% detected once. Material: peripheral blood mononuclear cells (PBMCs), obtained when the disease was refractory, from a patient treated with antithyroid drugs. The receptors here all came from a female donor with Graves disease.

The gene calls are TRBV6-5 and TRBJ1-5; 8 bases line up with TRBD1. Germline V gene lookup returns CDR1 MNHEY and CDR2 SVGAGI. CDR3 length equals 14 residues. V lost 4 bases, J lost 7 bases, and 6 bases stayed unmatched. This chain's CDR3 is CASSSNRGDQPQHF. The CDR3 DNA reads TGTGCCAGCAGTTCCAACAGGGGGGACCAGCCCCAGCATTTT.

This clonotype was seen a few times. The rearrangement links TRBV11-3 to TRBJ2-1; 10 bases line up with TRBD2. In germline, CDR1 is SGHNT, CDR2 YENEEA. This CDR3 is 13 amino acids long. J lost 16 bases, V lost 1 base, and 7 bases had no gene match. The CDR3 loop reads CASSLGSGGAQFF. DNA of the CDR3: TGTGCCAGCAGCTTAGGGAGCGGGGGGGCTCAATTCTTC.

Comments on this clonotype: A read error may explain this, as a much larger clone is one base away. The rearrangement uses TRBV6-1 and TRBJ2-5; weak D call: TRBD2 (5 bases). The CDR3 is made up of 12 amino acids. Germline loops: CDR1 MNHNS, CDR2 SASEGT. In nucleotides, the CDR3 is TGTGTCAGCAGTGCTAGCCGGGAGACCCAGTACTTC. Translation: CVSSASRETQYF.

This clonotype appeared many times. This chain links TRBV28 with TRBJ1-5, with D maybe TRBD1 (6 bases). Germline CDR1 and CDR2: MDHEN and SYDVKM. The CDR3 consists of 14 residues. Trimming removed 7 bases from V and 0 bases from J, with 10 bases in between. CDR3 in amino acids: CASKGGNSNQPQHF. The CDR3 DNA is TGTGCCAGCAAGGGGGGGAATAGCAATCAGCCCCAGCATTTT.

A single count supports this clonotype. CDR3 coding DNA: TGTGCCAGCGAGGACTTCTTGAACACCGGGGAGCTGTTTTTT. Amino acids: CASEDFLNTGELFF. The rearrangement links TRBV7-2 to TRBJ2-2, with a weak D call TRBD2 (5 bases). The CDR3 has 14 residues. The V end lost 8 bases, the J end lost 1 base, and 11 bases lay between the germline ends. Germline V gene data show CDR1 as SGHTA and CDR2 as FQGNSA.

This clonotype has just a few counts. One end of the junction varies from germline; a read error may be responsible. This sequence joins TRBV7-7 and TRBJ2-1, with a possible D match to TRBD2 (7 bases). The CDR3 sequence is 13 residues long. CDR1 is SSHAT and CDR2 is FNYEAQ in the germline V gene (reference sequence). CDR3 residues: CASSPGGPDEQFF. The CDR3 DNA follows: TGTGCTAGCAGCCCCGGGGGGCCCGATGAGCAGTTCTTC.

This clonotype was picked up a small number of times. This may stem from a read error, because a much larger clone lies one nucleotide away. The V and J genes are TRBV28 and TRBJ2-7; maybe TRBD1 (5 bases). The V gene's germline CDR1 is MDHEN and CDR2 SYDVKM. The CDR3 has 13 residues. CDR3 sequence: CASIGEDSYEQHF. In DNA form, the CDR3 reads TGTGCCAGCATTGGGGAAGACAGCTACGAGCAGCACTTC.

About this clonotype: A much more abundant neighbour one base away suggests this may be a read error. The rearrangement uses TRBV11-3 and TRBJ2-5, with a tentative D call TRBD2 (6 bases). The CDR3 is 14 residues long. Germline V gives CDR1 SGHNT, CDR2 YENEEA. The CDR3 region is CATSSRPGRETQCF. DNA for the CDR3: TGTGCCACCAGTTCGCGGCCAGGCCGGGAGACCCAGTGCTTC.

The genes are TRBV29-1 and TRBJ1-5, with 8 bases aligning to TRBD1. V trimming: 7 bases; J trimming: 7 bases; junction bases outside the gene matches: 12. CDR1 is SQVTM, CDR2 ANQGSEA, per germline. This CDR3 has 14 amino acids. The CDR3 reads CSAPRPDRGQPQHF. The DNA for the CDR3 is TGCAGCGCCCCCCGCCCTGACAGGGGACAGCCCCAGCATTTT. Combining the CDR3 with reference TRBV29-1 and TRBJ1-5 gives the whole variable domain SAVISQKPSRDICQRGTSLTIQCQVDSQVTMMFWYRQQPGQSLTLIATANQGSEATYESGFVIDKFPISRPNLTFSTLTVSNMSPEDSSIYLCSAPRPDRGQPQHFGDGTRLSIL.